The clone carrying this T cell receptor beta chain was observed a handful of times. Each CDR3 protein gets one entry after TCRdb re-called the 5' RACE reads with MiXCR. Of around 490,000 distinct CDR3 sequences in the sample, about a fifth were seen once. The sample is drawn from a study of identical twins. The CDR3 runs 10 residues. Trimming pared 8 bases from V and 8 bases from J, leaving 9 bases between. CDR1 is MDHEN and CDR2 is SYDVKM in the germline V gene. These data also formed part of another study, on yellow fever vaccine responses in identical twins.

J is TRBJ1-1 and V is TRBV28, with D unclear. The source material was CD4+ T cells sorted from blood. The sequence derives from a woman between 18 and 29 years old in good health. The CDR3 DNA sequence: TGTGCCAGCCGATTAGTAGAAGCTTTCTTT. This sequence encodes CASRLVEAFF.